Described below is a single TCR beta chain sequence and its context. Its antigen is unknown. One end of the junction is discordant with germline, which a read error may explain. The CDR3 runs 12 residues. CDR1 and CDR2 (germline): SQVTM, ANQGSEA. TCRdb called the 5' RACE reads again in MiXCR, with one record for every CDR3 protein. The data contain approximately 110,000 distinct CDR3 sequences, 7% to 8.5% of them singletons. The data derive from a study of T cells after yellow fever vaccination. For the study at large: Researchers used SMART-Seq v4 Ultra Low Input to prepare fractions that had low cell numbers.

Whole-study findings and limits: FACS-sorted repertoires could harbor abundant contaminating bulk-population clonotypes. Post-booster repertoires contained most primary-vaccination clones again (almost 97% CD4, around 88% CD8).

The specimen was CD8+ T cells sorted from PBMCs, collected 45 days after the yellow fever booster vaccination. This sequence joins TRBV29-1 and TRBJ2-5; 7 nucleotides match TRBD2. This TCR came from a man aged 25 to 40 who received the YFV17D yellow fever vaccine. CDR3 region: CSVEGGEETQNF. The CDR3 nucleotides are TGCAGCGTTGAGGGGGGGGAGGAGACCCAGAACTTC.